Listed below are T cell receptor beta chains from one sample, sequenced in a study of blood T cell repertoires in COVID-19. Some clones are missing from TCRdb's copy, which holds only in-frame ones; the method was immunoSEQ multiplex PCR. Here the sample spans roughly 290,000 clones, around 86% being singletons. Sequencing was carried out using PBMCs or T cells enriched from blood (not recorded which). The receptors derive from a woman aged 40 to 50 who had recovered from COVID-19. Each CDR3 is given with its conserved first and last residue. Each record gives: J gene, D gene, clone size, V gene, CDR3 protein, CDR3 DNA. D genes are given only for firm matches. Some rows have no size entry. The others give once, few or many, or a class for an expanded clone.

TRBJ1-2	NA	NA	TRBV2	CASSVQRTENGYTF	TGTGCCAGCAGTGTCCAGAGGACAGAGAATGGCTACACCTTC
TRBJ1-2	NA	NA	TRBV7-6	CASSLARYREYGYTF	TGTGCCAGCAGCTTAGCGCGGTACAGGGAGTATGGCTACACCTTC
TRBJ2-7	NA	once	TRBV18	CASSPSAGSTSMGEQYF	TGTGCCAGCTCACCATCGGCAGGGTCCACGTCGATGGGCGAGCAGTACTTC
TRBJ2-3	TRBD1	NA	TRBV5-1	CASSFRDRALGTQYF	TGCGCCAGCAGCTTCCGGGACAGGGCCCTTGGTACGCAGTATTTT
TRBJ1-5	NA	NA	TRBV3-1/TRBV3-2	CASSQDRGQPQHF	TGTGCCAGCAGCCAAGATAGGGGACAGCCCCAGCATTTT
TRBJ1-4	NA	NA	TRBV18	CASSPQTGREKLFF	TGTGCCAGCTCACCACAGACGGGGAGGGAAAAACTGTTTTTT
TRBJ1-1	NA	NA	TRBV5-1	CASSLAPEDTEAFF	TGCGCCAGCAGCTTGGCCCCGGAGGACACTGAAGCTTTCTTT
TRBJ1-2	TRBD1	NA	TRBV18	CASSETTGGFAYGYTF	TGTGCCAGCTCAGAGACTACAGGGGGCTTTGCCTATGGCTACACCTTC
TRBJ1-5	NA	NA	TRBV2	CASRGQPGNQPQHF	TGTGCCAGCAGGGGACAACCGGGGAATCAGCCCCAGCATTTT
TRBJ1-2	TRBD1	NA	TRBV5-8	CASSLGGQGSPGNTF	TGTGCCAGCAGCTTGGGCGGACAGGGGTCCCCAGGGAACACCTTC
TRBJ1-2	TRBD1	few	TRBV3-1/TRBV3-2	CASSQGWQTGGKVNYGYTF	TGTGCCAGCAGCCAAGGGTGGCAGACAGGGGGGAAAGTTAACTATGGCTACACCTTC